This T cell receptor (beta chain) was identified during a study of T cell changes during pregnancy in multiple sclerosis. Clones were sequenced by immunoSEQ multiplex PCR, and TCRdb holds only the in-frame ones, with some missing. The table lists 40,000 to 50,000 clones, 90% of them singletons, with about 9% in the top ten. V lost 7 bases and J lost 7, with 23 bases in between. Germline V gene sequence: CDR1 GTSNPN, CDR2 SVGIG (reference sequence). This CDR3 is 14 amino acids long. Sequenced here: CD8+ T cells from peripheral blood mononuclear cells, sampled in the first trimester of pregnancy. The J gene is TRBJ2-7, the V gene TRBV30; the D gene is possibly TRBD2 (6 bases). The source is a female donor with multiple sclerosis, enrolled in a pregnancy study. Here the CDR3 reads CASVEGRALFEQYF. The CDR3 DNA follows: TGTGCCTCGGTGGAGGGCAGGGCGTTGTTTGAGCAGTACTTC.